One T cell receptor beta chain is described in this entry. Its antigen remains unidentified. This sample is drawn from a study of T cells expressing NK-cell markers. For the study at large: Out of eight donors sequenced, seven tested HCMV-seropositive and the remaining one seronegative.

The cDNA for TCR beta came from 5'RACE template switching with UMIs. TCRdb reprocessed the 5' RACE reads, with one entry per CDR3 protein and no DNA. Recorded here are about half a million distinct CDR3 sequences; the top ten clones represent about 1.5%. Per the germline V gene, CDR1 is MNHNY and CDR2 is SVGAGI (reference sequence). The CDR3 consists of 15 residues. General study points: Of the CD8+ T cells in about 6 donors, about 1.0-8% belonged to dominant NKG2C+ clonotypes. The CD3+CD56-NKG2C+ fraction was also led by these clonotypes in a few donors.

The specimen was blood T cells: a sorted CD56 or NKG2C T cell subset, CD4+ or CD8+ T cells, or bulk PBMC T cells (not recorded which). The genes are TRBV6-6 and TRBJ2-5; there is no DNA to check the TCRdb D call of TRBD2. The TCR originated in a woman aged 45-65 years in good health. The CDR3 protein is CASSWGGTSQETQYF.